The entry below describes one TCR beta chain. This CDR3 comprises 15 residues. Trimming pared 2 bases from V and 4 bases from J, leaving 12 bases between. Germline-derived CDR1 and CDR2 are MNHEY and SMNVEV (reference sequence). These data come from a study of shared clonotypes between healthy human individuals. It was at deep level that the assay was run. This table comes from immunoSEQ multiplex PCR, and its TCRdb copy is limited to in-frame clones, with some not included. In the table there are some 700,000 clones, roughly 87% of which are singletons. The receptor was derived from a man aged 18 to 29 in good health. Some clones in this sample may be carry-over from other donors' samples. V and J are TRBV27 and TRBJ1-5; D is undetermined. The material sequenced was memory CD8+ T cells from PBMCs. Specified subset: CD45RO+ cells pooled with CCR7-negative TemRA cells. For the CDR3, the DNA is TGTGCCAGCAGTTTAGGCCTAGTAGGAAATCAGCCCCAGCATTTT. Encoded protein: CASSLGLVGNQPQHF.